This TCR beta chain came from a study of T cells after yellow fever vaccination. The ends were cut back, 1 base at V and 2 bases at J, with 5 bases in the middle. Germline V lookup: CDR1 SEHNR, CDR2 FQNEAQ (reference sequence). The CDR3 spans 14 residues. The 5'RACE template-switching step produced TCR cDNA and added a universal primer site and UMIs. In TCRdb, the 5' RACE reads were re-called with MiXCR into one record per CDR3 protein. This sample has 300,000 or so distinct CDR3 sequences, with less than 9.5% found just once. Study-wide results and limits: In post-booster samples, most primary-vaccination clones reappeared (96% CD4, 88% CD8). CD4 and CD8 compartments shared a small share of clonotypes, likely from convergent recombination.

Remarks on this clonotype: Its antigen is currently unknown.

The chain carries TRBV7-9 and TRBJ2-2; D remains ambiguous. This TCR came from a man between 18 and 35 years old who received the YFV17D yellow fever vaccine. Sequencing was performed on PBMCs, taken about 41 days after the first yellow fever vaccination. The CDR3 is CASSLVTNTGELFF. The CDR3 region has the DNA TGTGCCAGCAGCTTAGTCACTAACACCGGGGAGCTGTTTTTT.